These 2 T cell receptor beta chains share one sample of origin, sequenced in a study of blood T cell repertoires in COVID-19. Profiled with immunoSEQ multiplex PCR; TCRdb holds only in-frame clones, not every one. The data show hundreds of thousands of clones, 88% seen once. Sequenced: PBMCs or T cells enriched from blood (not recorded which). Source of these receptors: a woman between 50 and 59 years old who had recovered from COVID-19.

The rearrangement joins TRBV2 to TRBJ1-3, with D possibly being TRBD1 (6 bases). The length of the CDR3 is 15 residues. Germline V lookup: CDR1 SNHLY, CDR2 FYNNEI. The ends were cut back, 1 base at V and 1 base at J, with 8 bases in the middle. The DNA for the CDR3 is TGTGCCAGCAGTGAAGACCAGGGGTCTGGAAACACCATATATTTT. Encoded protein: CASSEDQGSGNTIYF.

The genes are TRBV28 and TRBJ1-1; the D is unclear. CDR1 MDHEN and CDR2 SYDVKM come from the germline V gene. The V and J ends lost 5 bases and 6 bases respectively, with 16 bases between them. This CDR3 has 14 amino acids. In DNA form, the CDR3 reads TGTGCCAGCAGTAACCCCCGGTGGGCCTCTGAAGCTTTCTTT. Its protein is CASSNPRWASEAFF.